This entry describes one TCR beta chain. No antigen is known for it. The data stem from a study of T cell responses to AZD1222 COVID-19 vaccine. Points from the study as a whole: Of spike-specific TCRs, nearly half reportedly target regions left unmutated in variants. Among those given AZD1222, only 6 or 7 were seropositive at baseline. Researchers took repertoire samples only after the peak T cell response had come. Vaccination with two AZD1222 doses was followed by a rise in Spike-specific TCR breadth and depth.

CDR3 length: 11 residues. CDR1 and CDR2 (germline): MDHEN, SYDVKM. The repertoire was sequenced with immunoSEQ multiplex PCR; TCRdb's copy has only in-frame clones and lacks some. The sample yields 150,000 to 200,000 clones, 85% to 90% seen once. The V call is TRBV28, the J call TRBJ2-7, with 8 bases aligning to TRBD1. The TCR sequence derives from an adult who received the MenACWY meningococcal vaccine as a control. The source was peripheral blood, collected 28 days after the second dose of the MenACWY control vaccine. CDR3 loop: CRTGKFYEQYF. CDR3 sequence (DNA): TGTAGGACAGGGAAATTCTACGAGCAGTACTTC.